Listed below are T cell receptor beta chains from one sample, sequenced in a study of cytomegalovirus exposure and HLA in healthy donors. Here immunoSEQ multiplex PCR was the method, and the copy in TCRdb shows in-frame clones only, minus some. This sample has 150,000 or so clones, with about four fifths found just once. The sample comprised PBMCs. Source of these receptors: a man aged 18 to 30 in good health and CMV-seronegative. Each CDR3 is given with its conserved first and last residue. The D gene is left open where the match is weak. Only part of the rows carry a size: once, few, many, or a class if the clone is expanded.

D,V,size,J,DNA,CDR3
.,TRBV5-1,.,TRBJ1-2,TGCGCCAGCAGCTTGCTGGGGGACTTGGGCTACACCTTC,CASSLLGDLGYTF
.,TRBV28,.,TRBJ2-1,TGTGCCAGCAGCCCTCGAAGACTAGGGTACAATGAGCAGTTCTTC,CASSPRRLGYNEQFF
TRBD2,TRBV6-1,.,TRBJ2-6,TGTGCCAGCAGTGCCCGACTAGCGGGGGGCTCTGGGGCCAACGGCCTGACTTTC,CASSARLAGGSGANGLTF
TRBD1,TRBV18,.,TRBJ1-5,TGTGCCAGCTCACCACAGACAGGGGGTGGTTCGAGCAATCAGCCCCAGCATTTT,CASSPQTGGGSSNQPQHF
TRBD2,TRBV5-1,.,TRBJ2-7,TGCGCCAGCAGCTTGGCCTGGGCGGGGGAGCCCTACGAGCAGTACTTC,CASSLAWAGEPYEQYF
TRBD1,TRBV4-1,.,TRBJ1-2,TGCGCCAGCAGCCGCTTAGAGACAGGGGCCCTGCATGGCTACACCTTC,CASSRLETGALHGYTF
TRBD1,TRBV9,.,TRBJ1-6,TGTGCCAGCAGAGGACAGGGAGATTCACCCCTCCACTTT,CASRGQGDSPLHF
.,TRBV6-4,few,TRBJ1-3,TGTGCCAGCAGTGGAGCAACAGGTATGAGAAACACCATATATTTT,CASSGATGMRNTIYF
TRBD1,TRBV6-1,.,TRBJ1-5,TGTGCCAGCAGTGGCTCCGGGACAGTCAATAGCAATCAGCCCCAGCATTTT,CASSGSGTVNSNQPQHF
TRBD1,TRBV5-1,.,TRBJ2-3,TGCGCCAGCAGCCGGGGGACAGGGTACCCAGATACGCAGTATTTT,CASSRGTGYPDTQYF
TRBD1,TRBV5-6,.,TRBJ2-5,TGTGCCAGCAGTACGGGACAGGGGGCGGGAGAGACCCAGTACTTC,CASSTGQGAGETQYF
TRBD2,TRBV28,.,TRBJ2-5,TGTGCCAGCAGGGTCGGACTAGCGGAAGAGACCCAGTACTTC,CASRVGLAEETQYF